This T cell receptor (beta chain) was captured in a study of T cell changes during pregnancy in multiple sclerosis. Here immunoSEQ multiplex PCR was the method, and the copy in TCRdb shows in-frame clones only, minus some. The sample holds roughly 75,000 clones, around 91% seen once. This CDR3 has 15 residues. CDR1 and CDR2 (germline): SGHAT, FQNNGV. The V gene end was trimmed by 4 bases and the J gene end by 5 bases; junction bases not matched to a gene: 10. This TCR came from a female donor with multiple sclerosis, enrolled in a pregnancy study. V gene TRBV11-2 combines with J gene TRBJ1-2, with TRBD1 identical over 7 bases. Material: peripheral blood, obtained before pregnancy. CDR3 in amino acids: CASSSRDSGTYGYTF. For the CDR3, the DNA is TGTGCCAGCAGCTCCCGGGACAGTGGGACGTATGGCTACACCTTC.